The 6 T cell receptor beta chains reported below all come from one sample, sequenced in a study of cytomegalovirus exposure and HLA in healthy donors (dated by TCRdb to the late 2010s). The library was produced with the immunoSEQ multiplex PCR assay. The multiplex PCR relied on a mix of 60 forward primers for TCR Vbeta segments and 13 reverse primers for TCR Jbeta segments. TCRdb re-hosts the immuneACCESS table, in-frame sequences only. Its copies lack some clones; in the studies checked, an unresolved V gene accounts for under half of them, and the cause for the rest is not known. The sample records 85,000 to 100,000 clones, nearly 70% of which are singletons. Under 3% of the sample goes to the ten largest clones. Sequencing used PBMCs. These receptor sequences come from a man between 50 and 59 years old in good health and CMV-seronegative.

This chain links TRBV29-1 with TRBJ1-1; TRBD1 agrees at 8 bases. J was trimmed by 0 bases and V by 7 bases; bases with no gene match: 13. The V gene's germline CDR1 is SQVTM and CDR2 ANQGSEA. The CDR3 contains 16 residues. The CDR3 DNA reads as TGCAGCGGCACTTACGGGACAGGTTGGTTGAACACTGAAGCTTTCTTT. It codes for CSGTYGTGWLNTEAFF.

The chain has TRBV2 and TRBJ1-1; no reliable D call. This CDR3 comprises 17 residues. Trimming shortened V by 2 bases and J by 1 base, and 17 bases separated the two germline ends. CDR1 is SNHLY, CDR2 FYNNEI, per germline. The DNA of the CDR3 is TGTGCCAGCAGTGAACCCCTCCTGAGACAAGAGAACACTGAAGCTTTCTTT. The encoded protein is CASSEPLLRQENTEAFF.

This sequence joins TRBV7-2 and TRBJ1-1; no firm D call. The germline V gene has CDR1 SGHTA and CDR2 FQGNSA. Trimming stripped 2 bases from V and 1 base from J, with 5 bases between. The CDR3 has 13 amino acids. CDR3 bases: TGTGCCAGCAGCTTATTACAGAACACTGAAGCTTTCTTT. Translation: CASSLLQNTEAFF.

The chain couples TRBV7-2 to TRBJ2-7; 10 positions match TRBD1. CDR3 length equals 15 residues. From germline, CDR1 is SGHTA and CDR2 FQGNSA. V was pared by 5 bases and J by 4 bases, with 8 bases of the junction left unmatched. CDR3: CASSPGPGQGYEQYF. In nucleotides, the CDR3 is TGTGCCAGCAGCCCCGGGCCGGGACAGGGGTACGAGCAGTACTTC.

V and J are TRBV7-2 and TRBJ1-4; D gene ambiguous. Trimming left V 0 bases short and J 4 bases short, with 12 bases between. From germline, CDR1 is SGHTA and CDR2 FQGNSA. The CDR3 loop spans 16 amino acids. The CDR3 nucleotides are TGTGCCAGCAGCTTAGCTAAGGGAGGTAGTAATGAAAAACTGTTTTTT. Translating it yields CASSLAKGGSNEKLFF. The full variable domain, rest sourced from reference TRBV7-2 and TRBJ1-4, is GAGVSQSPSNKVTEKGKDVELRCDPISGHTALYWYRQSLGQGLEFLIYFQGNSAPDKSGLPSDRFSAERTGGSVSTLTIQRTQQEDSAVYLCASSLAKGGSNEKLFFGSGTQLSVL.

The rearrangement joins TRBV30 to TRBJ2-1; possible D gene TRBD2, 6 bases. The CDR3 runs 13 residues. V gave up 2 bases and J gave up 4 bases, with 9 bases separating them. Germline CDR1 reads GTSNPN; CDR2 reads SVGIG (reference sequence). CDR3 protein: CAWSLAAYNEQFF. The CDR3 DNA sequence: TGTGCCTGGAGTTTAGCGGCATACAATGAGCAGTTCTTC.